The TCR beta chain described here comes from a study of blood T cell repertoires in COVID-19. Overall study context: Some COVID-19 samples were acute and others convalescent; all came from the United States, Italy and Spain. PBMCs, B-cell-depleted T cells, or T cells provided the cDNA or gDNA that made up the material.

Per the germline V gene, CDR1 is SSHAT and CDR2 is FNYEAQ (reference sequence). The CDR3 is made up of 13 amino acids. One Seattle source followed patients from active infection through their disease course. As originally analysed: Scientists estimated how many nucleated cells there were by amplifying reference gene primers. Repertoires were generated with immunoSEQ multiplex PCR, while TCRdb's copy carries only in-frame clones and drops some. V, J and clone size reflect that table, while D and trimming were determined from the DNA. This table holds roughly 220,000 clones, about four fifths found once. The table lists this clone with a few counts. One end of the junction varies from germline; a read error may be responsible.

V gene TRBV7-7 combines with J gene TRBJ2-2; D uncertain. The sequence was obtained from an elderly woman with COVID-19, enrolled during active disease. Material for sequencing was peripheral blood. This CDR3 reads CASSLLNTGELFF. The CDR3 DNA sequence: TGTGCTAGCAGCTTACTCAACACCGGGGAGCTGTTTTTT.